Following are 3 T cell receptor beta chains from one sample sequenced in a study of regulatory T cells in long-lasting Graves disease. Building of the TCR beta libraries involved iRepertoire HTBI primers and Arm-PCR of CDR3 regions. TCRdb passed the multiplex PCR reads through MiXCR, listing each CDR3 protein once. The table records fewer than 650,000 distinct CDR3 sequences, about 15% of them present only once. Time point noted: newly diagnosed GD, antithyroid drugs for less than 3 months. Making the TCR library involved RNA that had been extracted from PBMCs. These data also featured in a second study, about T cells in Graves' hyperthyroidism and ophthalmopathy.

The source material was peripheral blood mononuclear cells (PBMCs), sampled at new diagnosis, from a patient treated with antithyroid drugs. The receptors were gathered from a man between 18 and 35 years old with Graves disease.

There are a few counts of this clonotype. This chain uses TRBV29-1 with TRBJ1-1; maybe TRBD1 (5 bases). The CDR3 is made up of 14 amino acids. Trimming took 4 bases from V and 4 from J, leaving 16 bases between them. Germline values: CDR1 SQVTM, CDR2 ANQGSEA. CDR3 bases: TGCAGCGTTGTCGAGCGGGGGTGGGGCACTGAAGCTTTCTTT. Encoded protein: CSVVERGWGTEAFF.

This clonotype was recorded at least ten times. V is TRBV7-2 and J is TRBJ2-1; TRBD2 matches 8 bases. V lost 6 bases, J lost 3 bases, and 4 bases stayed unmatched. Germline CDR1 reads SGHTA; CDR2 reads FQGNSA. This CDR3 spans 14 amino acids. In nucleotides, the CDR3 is TGTGCCAGCAGTGCCGGGACTAGCTACAATGAGCAGTTCTTC. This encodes CASSAGTSYNEQFF.

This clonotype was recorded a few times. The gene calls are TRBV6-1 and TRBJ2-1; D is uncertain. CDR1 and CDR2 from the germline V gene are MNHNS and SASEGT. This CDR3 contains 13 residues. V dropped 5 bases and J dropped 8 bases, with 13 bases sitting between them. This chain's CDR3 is CASSPDPLDEQFF. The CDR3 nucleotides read TGTGCCAGCAGTCCTGACCCTTTGGATGAGCAGTTCTTC.